The 32 T cell receptor beta chains reported below all come from one sample, sequenced in a study of blood T cell repertoires in COVID-19. Here immunoSEQ multiplex PCR was the method, and the copy in TCRdb shows in-frame clones only, minus some. The sample records over 200,000 clones, roughly nine tenths being singletons. Sequenced material: peripheral blood. These TCRs come from a man aged 35 to 55 with active or convalescent COVID-19.

The genes are TRBV6-2 or TRBV6-3 and TRBJ1-2, with a weak D call TRBD1 (6 bases). This CDR3 is 15 amino acids long. Germline V lookup: CDR1 MNHEY, CDR2 SVGEGT. V lost 0 bases to trimming and J lost 5 bases, with 13 bases between them. The DNA for the CDR3 is TGTGCCAGCAGTTACTCGAATCTTAGGGGGTATGGCTACACCTTC. It codes for CASSYSNLRGYGYTF.

The V gene is TRBV24-1, the J gene TRBJ1-5; tentative D call: TRBD1 (6 bases). The CDR3 is 15 residues long. Trimming took 6 bases from V and 4 from J, leaving 15 bases between them. In germline, CDR1 is KGHDR, CDR2 SFDVKD. The CDR3 sequence: CATSPQGQSNQPQHF. CDR3 nucleotides: TGTGCCACCAGTCCTCAGGGGCAGTCTAATCAGCCCCAGCATTTT.

This chain connects TRBV5-1 to TRBJ2-7; a weak D match, TRBD2 (5 bases). V was clipped by 10 bases and J by 7 bases, with 18 bases between them. The CDR3 contains 12 residues. CDR1 SGHRS and CDR2 YFSETQ come from the germline V gene. CDR3 sequence: CAVLNRPGEQYF. DNA of the CDR3: TGCGCCGTGTTGAATCGCCCGGGGGAGCAGTACTTC.

This chain uses TRBV9 with TRBJ1-4, with TRBD1 matching over 7 bases. CDR3 length: 15 amino acids. V trimming: 4 bases; J trimming: 7 bases; junction bases outside the gene matches: 10. Germline lookup yields CDR1 SGDLS and CDR2 YYNGEE. The CDR3 loop is CASSRGDRTSEKLFF. In DNA form, the CDR3 reads TGTGCCAGCAGCCGCGGGGACAGAACCTCTGAAAAACTGTTTTTT.

The chain joins TRBV18 to TRBJ2-7, with D perhaps matching TRBD2 (6 bases). The CDR3 consists of 12 residues. Germline CDR1 and CDR2: KGHSH and LQKENI. Between the trimmed V and J ends, which lost 11 bases and 2 bases, there was a span of 13 bases. The CDR3 nucleotides read TGTGCCTCGCGGGATCCGACCTACGAGCAGTACTTC. It codes for CASRDPTYEQYF.

This sequence joins TRBV27 and TRBJ2-3; the D is unclear. Germline lookup yields CDR1 MNHEY and CDR2 SMNVEV (reference sequence). The V end was cut by 0 bases, the J end by 2 bases, with 12 bases between. The CDR3 runs to 16 residues. CDR3 DNA: TGTGCCAGCAGTTTATCGGGTACAGTCCACACAGATACGCAGTATTTT. Amino acids: CASSLSGTVHTDTQYF.

This chain connects TRBV3-1 (or the pseudogene TRBV3-2) to TRBJ2-5; the match to TRBD2 covers 14 bases. Germline V CDR1 and CDR2: LGHDT, YNNKEL (reference sequence). The CDR3 is 15 residues long. After removal of 4 bases from V and 9 bases from J, the junction contained 7 bases not matched to a gene. The DNA of the CDR3 is TGTGCCAGCAGCCTGGGACTAGCGGGGGCCCCGGCCCAGTACTTC. This encodes CASSLGLAGAPAQYF.

This chain uses TRBV5-6 with TRBJ2-1; TRBD1 agrees at 9 bases. The CDR3 runs to 17 residues. J was trimmed by 2 bases and V by 0 bases; bases with no gene match: 6. Germline V gene data show CDR1 as SGHDT and CDR2 as YYEEEE. DNA for the CDR3: TGTGCCAGCAGCTTGGCTGGGACAGGGAACCCCTACAATGAGCAGTTCTTC. Encoded protein: CASSLAGTGNPYNEQFF.

The gene calls are TRBV28 and TRBJ2-5, with 8 bases fitting TRBD1. The germline V gene encodes CDR1 MDHEN and CDR2 SYDVKM. Trimming at V came to 5 bases and at J to 4 bases, leaving 6 bases not matched to a gene. This CDR3 spans 14 amino acids. CDR3 in amino acids: CASSRTGPPETQYF. The CDR3 DNA is TGTGCCAGCAGTCGGACAGGGCCCCCAGAGACCCAGTACTTC.

CDR3 protein: CASKRSGTMNTEAFF. CDR3 nucleotide sequence: TGTGCCAGTAAGAGGAGCGGCACGATGAACACTGAAGCTTTCTTT. The chain links TRBV19 to TRBJ1-1; D is unresolved. The CDR3 runs 15 residues. Germline V lookup: CDR1 LNHDA, CDR2 SQIVND (reference sequence). V dropped 7 bases and J dropped 0 bases, with 15 bases sitting between them.

The chain couples TRBV5-1 to TRBJ1-6; 10 bases match TRBD1. CDR1 and CDR2 from the germline V gene are SGHRS and YFSETQ. This CDR3 is 16 amino acids long. V lost 4 bases and J lost 7; bases outside the gene matches: 8. CDR3 sequence reads: CASSMGQGPQNSPLHF. CDR3 sequence (DNA): TGCGCCAGCAGCATGGGACAGGGGCCGCAAAATTCACCCCTCCACTTT.

The chain has TRBV7-9 and TRBJ1-2; 7 nucleotides align to TRBD1. The germline CDR1 and CDR2 sequences are SEHNR and FQNEAQ (reference sequence). The CDR3 is 16 residues long. The ends lost 4 bases at V and 7 bases at J; junction bases unmatched: 15. In DNA, the CDR3 is TGTGCCAGCAGCTCCATCTACCTAGACAGGGTCGGTGGCTACACCTTC. Translation gives CASSSIYLDRVGGYTF.

This clone was seen once. The rearrangement joins TRBV29-1 to TRBJ1-5; perhaps TRBD1 as D (6 bases). This CDR3 contains 13 residues. The V gene's germline CDR1 is SQVTM and CDR2 ANQGSEA. The CDR3 spells CRLGGAGNQPQHF. The CDR3 bases are TGCAGACTCGGGGGGGCGGGCAATCAGCCCCAGCATTTT. The full variable domain, rest sourced from reference TRBV29-1 and TRBJ1-5, is SAVISQKPSRDICQRGTSLTIQCQVDSQVTMMFWYRQQPGQSLTLIATANQGSEATYESGFVIDKFPISRPNLTFSTLTVSNMSPEDSSIYLCRLGGAGNQPQHFGDGTRLSIL.

The V gene is TRBV6-5, the J gene TRBJ1-1; D is unclear. The V gene lost 4 bases and the J gene lost 5 bases, with 11 bases spanning the gap. The CDR3 totals 13 residues. Germline V gives CDR1 MNHEY, CDR2 SVGAGI. The chain's CDR3 is CASSSISGTEAFF. For the CDR3, the DNA is TGTGCCAGCAGTTCCATCTCGGGGACTGAAGCTTTCTTT.

J is TRBJ1-4 and V is TRBV12-3 or TRBV12-4, with 8 nucleotides matching TRBD1. The CDR3 has 13 residues. The ends lost 6 bases at V and 7 bases at J; junction bases unmatched: 4. In DNA form, the CDR3 reads TGTGCCAGCAGGCAGGGGGCTGTTGAAAAACTGTTTTTT. This sequence encodes CASRQGAVEKLFF.

The chain combines TRBV18 with TRBJ2-5; possibly TRBD2 for D (5 bases). V was trimmed by 4 bases and J by 7 bases, leaving 13 bases between them. The V gene's germline CDR1 is KGHSH and CDR2 LQKENI. The CDR3 has 13 amino acids. This CDR3 is CASSLSGDGTQYF. The CDR3 DNA sequence: TGTGCCAGCTCACTTTCCGGGGATGGGACCCAGTACTTC.

This clone was counted a single time. CDR3 protein: CASSLLGQGLYNEQFF. The CDR3 DNA reads as TGTGCCAGCAGTTTACTAGGACAGGGCCTTTACAATGAGCAGTTCTTC. This rearrangement joins TRBV27 to TRBJ2-1, with 8 nucleotides matching TRBD1. V lost 2 bases to trimming and J lost 4 bases; unmatched junction nucleotides: 7. The germline gives CDR1 MNHEY, CDR2 SMNVEV (reference sequence). CDR3 length equals 16 residues.

The gene calls are TRBV7-6 and TRBJ1-1, with D possibly TRBD1 on 5 matching bases. Germline assignment: CDR1 SGHVS and CDR2 FNYEAQ. The CDR3 extends over 16 amino acids. Trimming took off 1 base at V and 2 bases at J, with 14 bases between the two ends. CDR3 residues: CASSLGIGGENTEAFF. Written as DNA, the CDR3 is TGTGCCAGCAGCTTAGGGATCGGGGGAGAAAACACTGAAGCTTTCTTT.

The rearrangement links TRBV7-3 to TRBJ2-2; tentative D call: TRBD1 (6 bases). Trimming cost V 1 base and J 6 bases, with 9 bases left between them. Germline lookup yields CDR1 SGHTA and CDR2 FQGTGA. The CDR3 loop spans 14 amino acids. Here the CDR3 DNA reads TGTGCCAGCAGCTTAAGCAGGGGCCCCGGGGAGCTGTTTTTT. As protein: CASSLSRGPGELFF. Together with reference TRBV7-3 and TRBJ2-2, the CDR3 gives the full variable domain: GAGVSQTPSNKVTEKGKYVELRCDPISGHTALYWYRQSLGQGPEFLIYFQGTGAADDSGLPNDRFFAVRPEGSVSTLKIQRTERGDSAVYLCASSLSRGPGELFFGEGSRLTVL.

The chain combines TRBV5-1 with TRBJ2-7; D is possibly TRBD1 (5 bases). The CDR3 contains 14 residues. Trimming stripped 2 bases from V and 0 bases from J, with 9 bases between. Germline CDR1 is SGHRS and CDR2 is YFSETQ. The CDR3 here is CASSLWQGSYEQYF. In DNA form, the CDR3 reads TGCGCCAGCAGCTTATGGCAGGGCTCCTACGAGCAGTACTTC.

This chain links TRBV2 with TRBJ1-6; tentatively, D is TRBD1 (6 bases). Germline-derived CDR1 and CDR2 are SNHLY and FYNNEI. The CDR3 has 14 amino acids. Trimming stripped 3 bases from V and 5 bases from J, with 8 bases between. CDR3 sequence: CASSESGDNSPLHF. CDR3 nucleotides: TGTGCCAGCAGTGAGTCAGGGGATAATTCACCCCTCCACTTT.

V and J are TRBV6-1 and TRBJ2-2; 8 bases agree with TRBD2. The CDR3 is 15 residues long. The J segment lost 5 bases and the V segment lost 3 bases, leaving 5 bases of the junction unmatched. The V gene's germline CDR1 is MNHNS and CDR2 SASEGT. The CDR3 loop is CASSEAGLGTGELFF. The CDR3 DNA follows: TGTGCCAGCAGTGAGGCGGGACTAGGGACCGGGGAGCTGTTTTTT.

V and J are TRBV28 and TRBJ2-7, with 15 nucleotides matching TRBD2. The CDR3 length is 14 residues. Germline V CDR1 and CDR2: MDHEN, SYDVKM. Unmatched junction bases numbered 8, after V lost 8 bases and J lost 9 bases. CDR3 nucleotides: TGTGCCAGCCTCCCCGGGACTAGCGGGGGGTTGCAGTACTTC. Translation: CASLPGTSGGLQYF. Variable domain in full (rest from reference TRBV28 and TRBJ2-7): DVKVTQSSRYLVKRTGEKVFLECVQDMDHENMFWYRQDPGLGLRLIYFSYDVKMKEKGDIPEGYSVSREKKERFSLILESASTNQTSMYLCASLPGTSGGLQYFGPGTRLTVT.

This clone showed up just a few times. CDR3 in amino acids: CASSILSPRGEKLFF. CDR3 DNA sequence: TGTGCCAGTAGTATATTGTCTCCCCGGGGGGAAAAACTGTTTTTT. The chain carries TRBV19 and TRBJ1-4; D perhaps matches TRBD1 (5 bases). The V and J ends lost 2 bases and 8 bases respectively, with 15 bases between them. The germline V gene has CDR1 LNHDA and CDR2 SQIVND (reference sequence). The CDR3 has 15 residues. Together with reference TRBV19 and TRBJ1-4, the CDR3 gives the full variable domain: DGGITQSPKYLFRKEGQNVTLSCEQNLNHDAMYWYRQDPGQGLRLIYYSQIVNDFQKGDIAEGYSVSREKKESFPLTVTSAQKNPTAFYLCASSILSPRGEKLFFGSGTQLSVL.

The chain links TRBV10-1 to TRBJ1-2; TRBD1 matches at 8 bases. The V and J ends lost 6 bases and 8 bases, in that order; junction bases with no gene match: 8. The CDR3 is made up of 13 amino acids. Germline CDR1 and CDR2: WNHNN and SYGVQD (reference sequence). The CDR3 spells CASSPDRGGGYTF. The CDR3 nucleotides read TGCGCCAGCAGCCCCGACAGGGGAGGCGGCTACACCTTC.

The V and J genes are TRBV2 and TRBJ1-1; 8 positions match TRBD1. Germline CDR1 is SNHLY and CDR2 is FYNNEI. The ends lost 5 bases at V and 2 bases at J; junction bases unmatched: 7. The CDR3 extends over 15 amino acids. Written as DNA, the CDR3 is TGTGCCAGCAGTCTACAAGCAGGGGGCAACACTGAAGCTTTCTTT. As protein: CASSLQAGGNTEAFF.

This clone has only a few counts. V and J are TRBV10-1 and TRBJ1-1, with D possibly being TRBD1 (6 bases). The CDR3 has 15 residues. Looked up from germline, CDR1 is WNHNN and CDR2 is SYGVQD (reference sequence). Trimming pared 0 bases from V and 5 bases from J, leaving 13 bases between. The CDR3 sequence is CASSESVGGQTEAFF. The CDR3, as DNA: TGCGCCAGCAGTGAGTCGGTAGGGGGTCAGACTGAAGCTTTCTTT.

The table lists this clone with a count of one. The chain uses TRBV28 and TRBJ1-6; weak D call: TRBD1 (5 bases). Germline loops: CDR1 MDHEN, CDR2 SYDVKM. V lost 0 bases and J 7 bases, leaving 10 bases between the germline ends. The CDR3 is 15 residues long. In DNA form, the CDR3 reads TGTGCCAGCAGTTTATGGGCAGGGAACAATTCACCCCTCCACTTT. This translates into CASSLWAGNNSPLHF.

This chain connects TRBV13 to TRBJ1-1; 12 bases fit TRBD1. V lost 5 bases, J lost 5 bases, and 15 bases stayed unmatched. The CDR3 length is 18 residues. Germline CDR1 reads PRHDT; CDR2 reads FYEKMQ (reference sequence). This CDR3 reads CASSPFRDRGQGRTEAFF. The CDR3 bases are TGTGCCAGCAGCCCGTTCCGGGACAGGGGGCAGGGACGGACTGAAGCTTTCTTT. The entire variable domain, with the rest obtained from reference TRBV13 and TRBJ1-1, is as follows: AAGVIQSPRHLIKEKRETATLKCYPIPRHDTVYWYQQGPGQDPQFLISFYEKMQSDKGSIPDRFSAQQFSDYHSELNMSSLELGDSALYFCASSPFRDRGQGRTEAFFGQGTRLTVV.

J is TRBJ1-4 and V is TRBV28, with no clear D. Germline values: CDR1 MDHEN, CDR2 SYDVKM. V dropped 5 bases and J dropped 4 bases, with 11 bases sitting between them. The CDR3 consists of 14 residues. Here the CDR3 DNA reads TGTGCCAGCAGTAAAGAAGTCAGTAATGAAAAACTGTTTTTT. Residues: CASSKEVSNEKLFF.

The chain carries TRBV27 and TRBJ2-1; 11 bases are a match to TRBD1. Germline V gene sequence: CDR1 MNHEY, CDR2 SMNVEV (reference sequence). CDR3 length equals 16 residues. The V segment lost 4 bases and the J segment 0 bases; nucleotides outside the gene matches: 2. Here the CDR3 reads CASSSGTGGSYNEQFF. CDR3 coding DNA: TGTGCCAGCAGTTCAGGGACAGGGGGCTCCTACAATGAGCAGTTCTTC.

This sequence joins TRBV27 and TRBJ2-7; 8 positions agree with TRBD2. The CDR3 covers 13 residues. V was clipped by 5 bases and J by 3 bases; unmatched bases: 3. CDR1 MNHEY and CDR2 SMNVEV come from the germline V gene (reference sequence). CDR3 coding DNA: TGTGCCAGCAGTGAGCGGGGGCTCTACGAGCAGTACTTC. It encodes CASSERGLYEQYF.